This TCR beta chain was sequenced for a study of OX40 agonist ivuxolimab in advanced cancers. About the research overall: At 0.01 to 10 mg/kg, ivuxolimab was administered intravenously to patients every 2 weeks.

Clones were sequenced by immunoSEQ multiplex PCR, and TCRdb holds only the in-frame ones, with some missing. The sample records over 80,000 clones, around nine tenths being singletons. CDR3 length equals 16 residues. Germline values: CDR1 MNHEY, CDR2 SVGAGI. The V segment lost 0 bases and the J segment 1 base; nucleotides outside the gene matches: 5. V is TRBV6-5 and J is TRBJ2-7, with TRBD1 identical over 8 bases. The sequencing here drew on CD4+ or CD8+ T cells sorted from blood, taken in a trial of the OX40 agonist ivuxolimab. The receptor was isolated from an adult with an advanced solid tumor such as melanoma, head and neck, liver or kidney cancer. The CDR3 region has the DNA TGTGCCAGCAGTTACTCCGACAGGGGTGCGTCCTACGAGCAGTACTTC. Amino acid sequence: CASSYSDRGASYEQYF.